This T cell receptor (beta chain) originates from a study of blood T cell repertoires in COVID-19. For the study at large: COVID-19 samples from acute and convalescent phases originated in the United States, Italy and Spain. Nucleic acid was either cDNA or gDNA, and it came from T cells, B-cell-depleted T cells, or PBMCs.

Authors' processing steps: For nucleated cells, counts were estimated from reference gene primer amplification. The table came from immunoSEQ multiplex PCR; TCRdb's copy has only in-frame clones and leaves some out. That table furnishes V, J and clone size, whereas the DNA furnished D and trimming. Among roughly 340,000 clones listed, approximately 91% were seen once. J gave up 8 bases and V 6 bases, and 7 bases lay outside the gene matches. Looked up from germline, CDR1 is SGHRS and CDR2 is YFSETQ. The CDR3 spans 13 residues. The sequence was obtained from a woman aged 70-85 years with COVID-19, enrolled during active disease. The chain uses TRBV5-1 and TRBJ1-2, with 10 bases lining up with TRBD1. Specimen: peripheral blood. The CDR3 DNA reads TGCGCCAGCACCCCGGGGACAGGGGAGGGCTACACCTTC. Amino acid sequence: CASTPGTGEGYTF.